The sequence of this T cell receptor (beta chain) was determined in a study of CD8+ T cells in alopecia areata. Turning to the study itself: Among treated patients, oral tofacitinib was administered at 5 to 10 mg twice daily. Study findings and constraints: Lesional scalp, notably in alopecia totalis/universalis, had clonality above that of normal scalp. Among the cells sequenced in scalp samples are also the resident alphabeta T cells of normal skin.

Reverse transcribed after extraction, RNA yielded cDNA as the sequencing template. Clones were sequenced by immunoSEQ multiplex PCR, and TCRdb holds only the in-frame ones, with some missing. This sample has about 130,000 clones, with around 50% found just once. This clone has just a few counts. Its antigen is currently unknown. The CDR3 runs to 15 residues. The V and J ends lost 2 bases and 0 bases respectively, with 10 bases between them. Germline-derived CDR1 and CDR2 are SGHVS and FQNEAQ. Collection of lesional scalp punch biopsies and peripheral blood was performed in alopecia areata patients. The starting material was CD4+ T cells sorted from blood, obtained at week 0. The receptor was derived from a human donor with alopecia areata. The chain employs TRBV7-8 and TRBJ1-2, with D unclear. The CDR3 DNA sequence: TGTGCCAGCAGCTTATACGACGGTACTAACTATGGCTACACCTTC. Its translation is CASSLYDGTNYGYTF.